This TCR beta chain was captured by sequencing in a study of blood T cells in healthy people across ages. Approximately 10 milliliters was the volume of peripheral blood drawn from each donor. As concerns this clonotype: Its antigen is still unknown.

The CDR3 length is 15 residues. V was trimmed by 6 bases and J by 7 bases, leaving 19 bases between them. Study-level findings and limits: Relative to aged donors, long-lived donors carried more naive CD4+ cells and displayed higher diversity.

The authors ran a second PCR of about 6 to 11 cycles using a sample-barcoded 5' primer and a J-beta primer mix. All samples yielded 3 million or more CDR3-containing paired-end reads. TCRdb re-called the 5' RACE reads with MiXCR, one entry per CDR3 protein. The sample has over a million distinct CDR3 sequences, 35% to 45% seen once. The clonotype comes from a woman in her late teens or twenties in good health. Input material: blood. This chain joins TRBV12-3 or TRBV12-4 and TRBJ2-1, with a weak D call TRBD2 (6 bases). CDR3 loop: CASRLQLGGVNEQFF. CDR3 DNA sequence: TGTGCCAGCAGACTTCAATTGGGGGGTGTTAATGAGCAGTTCTTC.